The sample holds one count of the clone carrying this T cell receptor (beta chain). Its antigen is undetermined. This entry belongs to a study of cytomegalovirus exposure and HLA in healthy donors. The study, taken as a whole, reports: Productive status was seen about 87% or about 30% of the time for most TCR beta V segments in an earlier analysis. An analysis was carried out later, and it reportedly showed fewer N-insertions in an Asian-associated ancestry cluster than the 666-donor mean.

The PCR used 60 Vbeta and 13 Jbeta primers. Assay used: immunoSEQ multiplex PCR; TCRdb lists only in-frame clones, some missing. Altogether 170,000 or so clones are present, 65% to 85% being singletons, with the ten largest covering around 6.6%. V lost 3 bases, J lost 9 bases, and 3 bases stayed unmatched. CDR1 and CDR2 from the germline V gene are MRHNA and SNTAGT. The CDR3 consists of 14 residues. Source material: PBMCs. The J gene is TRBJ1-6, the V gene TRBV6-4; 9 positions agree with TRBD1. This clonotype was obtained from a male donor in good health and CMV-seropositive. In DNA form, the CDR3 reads TGTGCCAGCAGTGAAAGACAGGGGGTTTCACCCCTCCACTTT. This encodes CASSERQGVSPLHF.